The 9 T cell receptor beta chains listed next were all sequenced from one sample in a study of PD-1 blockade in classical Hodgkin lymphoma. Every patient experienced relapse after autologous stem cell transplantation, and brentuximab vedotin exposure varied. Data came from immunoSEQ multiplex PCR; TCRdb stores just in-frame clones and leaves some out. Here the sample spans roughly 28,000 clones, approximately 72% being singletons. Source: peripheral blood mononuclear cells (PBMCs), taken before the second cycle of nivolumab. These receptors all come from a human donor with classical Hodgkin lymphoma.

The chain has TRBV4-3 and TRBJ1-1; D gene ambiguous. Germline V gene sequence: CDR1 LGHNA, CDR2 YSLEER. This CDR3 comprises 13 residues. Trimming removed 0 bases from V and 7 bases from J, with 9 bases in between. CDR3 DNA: TGCGCCAGCAGCCAAGATGTGAGGCGTGAAGCTTTCTTT. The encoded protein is CASSQDVRREAFF.

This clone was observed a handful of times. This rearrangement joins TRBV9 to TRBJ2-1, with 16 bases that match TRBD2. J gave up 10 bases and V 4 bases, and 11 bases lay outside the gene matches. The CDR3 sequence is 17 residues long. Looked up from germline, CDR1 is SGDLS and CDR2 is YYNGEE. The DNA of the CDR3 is TGTGCCAGCAGCCCCTACGGGACTAGCGGGGGGGCGGGGGAGCAGTTCTTC. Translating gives CASSPYGTSGGAGEQFF.

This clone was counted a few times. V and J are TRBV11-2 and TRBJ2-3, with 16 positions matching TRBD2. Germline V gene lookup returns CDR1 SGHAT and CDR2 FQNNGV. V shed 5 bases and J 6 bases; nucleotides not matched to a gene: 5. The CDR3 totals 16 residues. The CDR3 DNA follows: TGTGCCAGCAGCCCGGGACTAGCGGGGGGGTCCGATACGCAGTATTTT. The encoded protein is CASSPGLAGGSDTQYF. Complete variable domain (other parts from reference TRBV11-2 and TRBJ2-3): EAGVAQSPRYKIIEKRQSVAFWCNPISGHATLYWYQQILGQGPKLLIQFQNNGVVDDSQLPKDRFSAERLKGVDSTLKIQPAKLEDSAVYLCASSPGLAGGSDTQYFGPGTRLTVL.

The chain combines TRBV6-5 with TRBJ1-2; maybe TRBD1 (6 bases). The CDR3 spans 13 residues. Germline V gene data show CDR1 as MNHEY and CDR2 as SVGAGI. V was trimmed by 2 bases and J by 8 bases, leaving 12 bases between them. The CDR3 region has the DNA TGTGCCAGCAGTTACCGCGGGGGGCAGGGCTACACCTTC. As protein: CASSYRGGQGYTF.

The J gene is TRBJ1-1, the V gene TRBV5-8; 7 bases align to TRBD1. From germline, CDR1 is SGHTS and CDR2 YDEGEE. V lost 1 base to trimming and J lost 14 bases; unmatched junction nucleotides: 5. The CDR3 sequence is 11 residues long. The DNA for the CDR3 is TGTGCCAGCAGCTTGTCGGGACAGCGGTTCTTT. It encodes CASSLSGQRFF.

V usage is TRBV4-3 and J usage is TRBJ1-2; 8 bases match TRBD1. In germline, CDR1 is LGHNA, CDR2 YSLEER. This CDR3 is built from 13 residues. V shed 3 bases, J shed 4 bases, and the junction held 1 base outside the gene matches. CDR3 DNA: TGCGCCAGCAGCCAGACAGGGGTCTATGGCTACACCTTC. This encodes CASSQTGVYGYTF.

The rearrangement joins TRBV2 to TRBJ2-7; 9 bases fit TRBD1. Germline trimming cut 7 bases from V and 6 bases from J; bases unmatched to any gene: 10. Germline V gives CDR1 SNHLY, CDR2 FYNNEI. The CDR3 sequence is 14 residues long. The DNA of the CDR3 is TGTGCCAGCAATACCGGGACAGGGCTCCGCGAGCAGTACTTC. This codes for CASNTGTGLREQYF.

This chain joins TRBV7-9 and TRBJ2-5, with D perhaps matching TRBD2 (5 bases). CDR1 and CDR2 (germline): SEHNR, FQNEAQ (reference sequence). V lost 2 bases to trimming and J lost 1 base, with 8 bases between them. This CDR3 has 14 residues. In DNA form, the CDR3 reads TGTGCCAGCAGCTTATCCCGGGGCCAAGAGACCCAGTACTTC. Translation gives CASSLSRGQETQYF.

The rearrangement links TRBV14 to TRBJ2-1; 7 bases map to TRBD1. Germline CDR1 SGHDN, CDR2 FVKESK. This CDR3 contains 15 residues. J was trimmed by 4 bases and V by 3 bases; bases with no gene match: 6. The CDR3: CASSQRQGPYNEQFF. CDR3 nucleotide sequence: TGTGCCAGCAGCCAGAGACAGGGCCCGTACAATGAGCAGTTCTTC.